These T cell receptor beta chains were read from a single sample in a study of CD8+CD57+ T cells in acquired aplastic anemia. TCRdb ran MiXCR on the reads and lists one entry per CDR3 protein. Here the sample spans approximately 300,000 distinct CDR3 sequences, around three fifths being singletons. Source material: sorted CD4+, CD8+, or CD8+CD57+ T cells (not recorded which) from PBMCs. The receptors originated from a human donor with aplastic anemia. Both conserved end residues are part of each CDR3. D genes are given only for firm matches. Only part of the rows carry a size: once, few, many, or a class if the clone is expanded.

>TRBJ2-7|TRBV5-6|.|.
CASSLVGTAAYEQYF
TGTGCCAGCAGCTTGGTAGGGACGGCCGCCTACGAGCAGTACTTC
>TRBJ2-7|TRBV20-1|TRBD1|few
CSAADREDYEQYF
TGCAGTGCCGCGGACAGGGAGGATTACGAGCAGTACTTC
>TRBJ2-7|TRBV24-1|TRBD1|few
CATSDSGQAYYEQYF
TGTGCCACCAGTGATTCGGGACAGGCGTACTACGAGCAGTACTTC
>TRBJ1-3|TRBV18|.|few
CASSPAVSWNTIYF
TGTGCCAGCTCACCGGCAGTAAGCTGGAACACCATATATTTT
>TRBJ2-2|TRBV2|.|.
CASRNTRSGELFF
TGTGCCAGCAGAAACACGAGGTCCGGGGAGCTGTTTTTT
>TRBJ2-1|TRBV5-4|TRBD2|many
CASSLSTSGFYNEQFF
TGTGCCAGCAGCCTTTCGACTAGCGGGTTCTACAATGAGCAGTTCTTC
>TRBJ1-1|TRBV7-2|.|.
CASSQQGTEAFF
TGTGCCAGCAGCCAACAGGGTACTGAAGCTTTCTTT
>TRBJ2-1|TRBV24-1|.|.
CATSDWGENEQFF
TGTGCCACCAGTGATTGGGGCGAAAATGAGCAGTTCTTC
>TRBJ1-1|TRBV5-8|.|.
CASSFSNTEAFF
TGTGCCAGCAGCTTTTCAAACACTGAAGCTTTCTTT
>TRBJ2-1|TRBV29-1|.|.
CSLNGRDDDEQFF
TGCAGCTTGAACGGCAGGGATGATGATGAGCAGTTCTTC
>TRBJ2-7|TRBV18|.|once
CASSPDRFEQYF
TGTGCCAGCTCACCGGACAGATTCGAGCAGTACTTC
>TRBJ2-7|TRBV7-9|.|few
CASSLEGRLRPYEQYF
TGTGCCAGCAGCTTAGAGGGGCGACTTAGGCCCTACGAGCAGTACTTC
>TRBJ1-2|TRBV14|.|many
CASSSELGPGYYGYTF
TGTGCCAGCAGCTCCGAGCTGGGACCCGGGTACTATGGCTACACCTTC
>TRBJ1-3|TRBV20-1|.|once
CSAPYGNTIYF
TGCAGTGCTCCGTATGGAAACACCATATATTTT
>TRBJ2-1|TRBV20-1|.|.
CSARTAAEQFF
TGCAGTGCTAGAACAGCGGCTGAGCAGTTCTTC
>TRBJ1-6|TRBV2|.|.
CASSPGDRSSYNSPLHF
TGTGCCAGCTCACCCGGCGACCGGAGCTCCTATAACTCACCCCTCCACTTT
>TRBJ1-1|TRBV20-1|.|.
CSARPPANTEAFF
TGCAGTGCTAGACCCCCCGCGAACACTGAAGCTTTCTTT
>TRBJ2-3|TRBV7-3|.|few
CASSLNPTGLRDTQYF
TGTGCCAGCAGCTTAAACCCCACGGGTTTGCGGGATACGCAGTATTTT
>TRBJ1-6|TRBV12-3/TRBV12-4|TRBD1|.
CASSLRDRGSRSPLHF
TGTGCCAGCAGTTTAAGGGACAGGGGGAGTAGGTCACCCCTCCACTTT
>TRBJ1-3|TRBV4-1|TRBD1|many
CASSQGRQGNSGNTIYF
TGCGCCAGCAGCCAGGGCCGACAGGGAAACTCTGGAAACACCATATATTTT
>TRBJ1-4|TRBV5-1|TRBD1|.
CASSIRDRNEKLFF
TGCGCCAGCAGCATCCGGGACAGGAATGAAAAACTGTTTTTT
>TRBJ2-5|TRBV24-1|.|.
CATSFGGLETQYF
TGTGCCACCAGTTTCGGTGGGCTCGAGACCCAGTACTTC
>TRBJ2-1|TRBV7-2|TRBD2|many
CASSSGLAGGLNEQFF
TGTGCCAGCAGCTCCGGACTAGCGGGAGGTCTCAATGAGCAGTTCTTC
>TRBJ1-3|TRBV14|.|.
CASSQVHGNTIYF
TGTGCCAGCAGCCAAGTTCACGGAAACACCATATATTTT
>TRBJ1-1|TRBV12-3/TRBV12-4|.|many
CASSLTGSTEAFF
TGTGCCAGCAGTTTAACCGGGAGCACTGAAGCTTTCTTT
>TRBJ2-5|TRBV5-5|.|.
CASSLFMAGQETQYF
TGTGCCAGCAGCTTGTTCATGGCAGGACAAGAGACCCAGTACTTC
>TRBJ2-3|TRBV4-2|TRBD2|.
CASSQDLASGVLLAGGQYF
TGTGCCAGCAGCCAAGATTTGGCTAGCGGGGTTCTCCTAGCGGGGGGACAGTATTTT
>TRBJ1-3|TRBV6-5|.|many
CASSGQHSGNTIYF
TGTGCCAGCAGTGGTCAGCACTCTGGAAACACCATATATTTT
>TRBJ2-2|TRBV5-1|.|.
CASSLEQGGTGELLF
TGCGCCAGCAGCTTGGAACAGGGAGGAACCGGGGAGCTGCTTTTT
>TRBJ2-7|TRBV20-1|.|.
CSATPDSSYEQYF
TGCAGTGCCACCCCGGACAGCTCCTACGAGCAGTACTTC
>TRBJ1-1|TRBV19|.|.
CASSIGRVEAFF
TGTGCCAGTAGTATAGGGAGAGTTGAAGCTTTCTTT
>TRBJ1-6|TRBV7-8|TRBD1|.
CASSLVGTGTNSPLHF
TGTGCCAGCAGCTTAGTTGGGACAGGGACGAACTCACCCCTCCACTTT
>TRBJ2-5|TRBV9|.|.
CASSKGGLPETQYF
TGTGCCAGCAGCAAAGGAGGCCTGCCAGAGACCCAGTACTTC
>TRBJ2-2|TRBV24-1|TRBD1|many
CATSMDRWNTGELFF
TGTGCCACCAGCATGGACAGGTGGAACACCGGGGAGCTGTTTTTT
>TRBJ1-1|TRBV10-3|.|many
CAIRTNSEAFF
TGTGCCATCAGGACAAATTCTGAAGCTTTCTTT
>TRBJ1-4|TRBV5-1|.|many
CASSTALNEKLFF
TGCGCCAGCAGCACCGCCCTTAATGAAAAACTGTTTTTT
>TRBJ2-7|TRBV19|.|.
CASSMGAGEQYF
TGTGCCAGTAGTATGGGGGCAGGGGAGCAGTACTTC
>TRBJ2-1|TRBV10-3|.|once
CAISEPSGTSYNEQFF
TGTGCCATCAGTGAGCCGTCGGGGACCTCCTACAATGAGCAGTTCTTC
>TRBJ2-1|TRBV20-1|TRBD1|few
CSAGQGAGYNEQFF
TGCAGTGCTGGCCAGGGGGCGGGATACAATGAGCAGTTCTTC
>TRBJ2-7|TRBV29-1|.|.
CSVEHTYEQYF
TGCAGCGTTGAACATACCTACGAGCAGTACTTC
>TRBJ2-6|TRBV5-1|.|many
CASSISGGLVSGANVLTF
TGCGCCAGCAGCATCAGTGGGGGGTTAGTCTCTGGGGCCAACGTCCTGACTTTC
>TRBJ2-3|TRBV24-1|.|few
CATSDLGSTDTQYF
TGTGCCACTAGTGATTTAGGCAGCACAGATACGCAGTATTTT
>TRBJ2-3|TRBV7-3|.|once
CASGEANTDTQYF
TGTGCCAGCGGGGAGGCGAACACAGATACGCAGTATTTT
>TRBJ2-7|TRBV20-1|TRBD1|many
CSAPLQGESYEQYF
TGCAGTGCGCCCCTTCAGGGGGAGTCCTACGAGCAGTACTTC
>TRBJ2-1|TRBV3-1|.|many
CASSQGVPSGGDEQFF
TGTGCCAGCAGCCAAGGCGTTCCTAGTGGTGGCGATGAGCAGTTCTTC
>TRBJ1-1|TRBV12-3/TRBV12-4|TRBD1|many
CASSPRGATEAFF
TGTGCCAGCAGCCCCAGGGGGGCCACTGAAGCTTTCTTT
>TRBJ1-4|TRBV20-1|.|.
CSARLAGDEKLFF
TGCAGTGCTAGACTAGCGGGGGATGAAAAACTGTTTTTT
>TRBJ2-3|TRBV4-1|.|.
CASSHRQGTDTQYF
TGCGCCAGCAGCCATCGCCAGGGGACAGATACGCAGTATTTT
>TRBJ1-5|TRBV20-1|.|.
CSARARYGSNQPQHF
TGCAGTGCTAGAGCGCGGTACGGGAGCAATCAGCCCCAGCATTTT
>TRBJ2-7|TRBV6-5|TRBD2|once
CASMVGGSTYF
TGTGCCAGCATGGTCGGGGGGTCGACGTACTTC
>TRBJ1-2|TRBV24-1|.|.
CATNGGPTNYGYTF
TGTGCCACCAACGGGGGCCCCACTAACTATGGCTACACCTTC
>TRBJ2-1|TRBV25-1|TRBD2|.
CASSASGLAGGLNEQFF
TGTGCCAGCAGTGCTAGTGGACTAGCGGGGGGGCTCAATGAGCAGTTCTTC
>TRBJ1-4|TRBV2|.|many
CASSLGQFNEKLFF
TGTGCCAGCAGTCTCGGACAGTTTAATGAAAAACTGTTTTTT
>TRBJ2-1|TRBV5-1|TRBD2|.
CASSSGLAGVMEQFF
TGCGCCAGCAGCTCGGGACTAGCGGGGGTCATGGAGCAGTTCTTC
>TRBJ2-1|TRBV29-1|TRBD1|.
CSGDRASSNEQFF
TGCAGCGGAGACAGGGCTAGTTCGAATGAGCAGTTCTTC